This TCR beta chain was sequenced during a study of response to subunit inactivated influenza vaccine (dated by TCRdb to the late 2010s). Context from the whole study: The study used deep quantitative T cell receptor repertoire profiling to track responses to a trivalent subunit inactivated influenza vaccine.

Study-wide conclusions, independent of this receptor: The authors suggested that each seasonal influenza vaccination may recruit only a limited number of new T cells.

The CDR3 runs 17 amino acids, cysteine and phenylalanine included. Kept here is only the CDR3 DNA, which spans 51 bases and is read in frame from base 1. CDR1 and CDR2 are read off the germline V gene as SGHRS and YFSETQ. V lost 0 bases and J lost 2 bases; the stretch between them is 16 bases long. This clonotype was counted only a few times. What this receptor recognizes is not known. There are no base qualities to consult, and no much larger clone falls within one base. Receptor libraries were prepared by RT-PCR. TCRdb shows the sequencer as Illumina HiSeq 2500. TCRdb's own reprocessing of the public reads used fastp at Q25 and MiXCR and kept productive beta chains. Here each entry gathers all rows of one CDR3 protein and keeps the most common genes and DNA. The sample table records some 800,000 distinct CDR3 sequences; around 21% of these occur just once. About a tenth of the sample rests with the top ten.

Material: PBMCs from blood, obtained less than 6 days after vaccination. The chain links TRBV5-1 with TRBJ2-3; the D call is possibly TRBD1 or TRBD2, each sharing 6 bases. The origin of this receptor is a man aged 50 or older who received an inactivated influenza vaccine. Donor details come from another sample of the same person, matched by shared clones. Read as DNA, the sequence is TGCGCCAGCAGCTTGGTCAAAAGGGGGACTCTCACAGATACGCAGTATTTT. Translation gives CASSLVKRGTLTDTQYF. The reference TRBV5-1 and TRBJ2-3 proteins fill in what lies around the CDR3, so the full variable domain reads KAGVTQTPRYLIKTRGQQVTLSCSPISGHRSVSWYQQTPGQGLQFLFEYFSETQRNKGNFPGRFSGRQFSNSRSEMNVSTLELGDSALYLCASSLVKRGTLTDTQYFGPGTRLTVL.